The source of this T cell receptor beta chain is a study of cytomegalovirus exposure and HLA in healthy donors. V dropped 1 base and J dropped 2; count of bases not matched to a gene: 9. The germline gives CDR1 LGHNA, CDR2 YNFKEQ. The CDR3 has 18 amino acids. 60 Vbeta and 13 Jbeta primers were used in PCR. TCRdb's copy holds only in-frame clones and misses some; the assay was immunoSEQ multiplex PCR. In the table there are about 200,000 clones, approximately 12% of which are singletons. Specimen: PBMCs. The gene calls are TRBV4-2 and TRBJ2-1, with 9 bases fitting TRBD2. The source of this sequence is a man aged 45-65 years in good health and CMV-seropositive. The CDR3 loop is CASSQGGRVGGAYNEQFF. CDR3 bases: TGTGCCAGCAGCCAAGGCGGGAGGGTCGGGGGGGCCTACAATGAGCAGTTCTTC.